These 20 T cell receptor beta chains came from one sample sequenced in a study of blood T cell repertoires in COVID-19. Assay used: immunoSEQ multiplex PCR; TCRdb lists only in-frame clones, some missing. The sample holds hundreds of thousands of clones, 70% to 85% seen once. Material for sequencing was peripheral blood. The receptor source for this set is a woman older than 75 with acute or convalescent COVID-19.

CDR3 in amino acids: CASSPRPLVETQYF. CDR3 nucleotides: TGTGCCAGCTCCCCTCGCCCGCTAGTTGAGACCCAGTACTTC. The chain has TRBV5-4 and TRBJ2-5; the D is unclear. Per germline, CDR1 SGHNT and CDR2 YYREEE (reference sequence). This CDR3 has 14 residues. V lost 7 bases and J 5 bases, leaving 18 bases between the germline ends.

The chain is built from TRBV7-9 and TRBJ2-3; the match to TRBD2 covers 7 bases. The junction had 7 bases not matched to a gene; V was cut back by 5 bases and J by 2 bases. The CDR3 totals 15 residues. Germline-derived CDR1 and CDR2 are SEHNR and FQNEAQ (reference sequence). As DNA, the CDR3 is TGTGCCAGCAGCCCAAGACTAGCAGCCACAGATACGCAGTATTTT. Protein sequence: CASSPRLAATDTQYF.

This clone has only a few counts. The chain couples TRBV29-1 to TRBJ2-1; D unclear. The CDR3 has 11 residues. The germline gives CDR1 SQVTM, CDR2 ANQGSEA. With 0 bases removed from V and 9 bases from J, the gap between germline ends came to 6 bases. CDR3 region: CSVEDQAEQFF. The CDR3 region has the DNA TGCAGCGTTGAAGATCAAGCTGAGCAGTTCTTC.

This chain uses TRBV18 with TRBJ2-2; tentatively, D is TRBD1 (5 bases). The V gene's germline CDR1 is KGHSH and CDR2 LQKENI. V gave up 1 base and J gave up 4 bases, with 10 bases separating them. The CDR3 runs to 15 residues. CDR3 nucleotides: TGTGCCAGCTCACCACGACAGATTACCACCGGGGAGCTGTTTTTT. This translates into CASSPRQITTGELFF.

The chain couples TRBV11-2 to TRBJ2-5; D possibly corresponds to TRBD1 (6 bases). Trimming left V 1 base short and J 5 bases short, with 14 bases between. In germline, CDR1 is SGHAT, CDR2 FQNNGV. This CDR3 is built from 15 residues. Here the CDR3 reads CASSLGQGFWETQYF. Here the CDR3 DNA reads TGTGCCAGCAGCTTAGGGCAGGGGTTTTGGGAGACCCAGTACTTC.

This clone was observed a few times. CDR3 coding DNA: TGTGCCAGCAGTCCCGACAGGGGAGTGAACACTGAAGCTTTCTTT. Amino acids: CASSPDRGVNTEAFF. This sequence joins TRBV6-5 and TRBJ1-1, with 8 bases fitting TRBD1. Germline CDR1 reads MNHEY; CDR2 reads SVGAGI. The V gene end was trimmed by 5 bases and the J gene end by 0 bases; junction bases not matched to a gene: 5. The CDR3 consists of 15 residues.

The rearrangement uses TRBV29-1 and TRBJ2-7; a weak D match, TRBD1 (5 bases). The CDR3 is 12 residues long. V was clipped by 5 bases and J by 6 bases, with 14 bases between them. Per germline, CDR1 SQVTM and CDR2 ANQGSEA. As DNA, the CDR3 is TGCAGCGTTAGCCCCCAGGGTACCGAGCAGTACTTC. This translates into CSVSPQGTEQYF.

The chain couples TRBV10-1 to TRBJ2-5, with 13 bases lining up with TRBD2. Losses at the gene ends were 6 bases for V and 3 bases for J; bases not matched to a gene: 4. The germline V gene has CDR1 WNHNN and CDR2 SYGVQD (reference sequence). The CDR3 is made up of 15 amino acids. CDR3 in amino acids: CASSSGLAGKETQYF. CDR3 sequence (DNA): TGCGCCAGCAGCTCGGGACTAGCGGGGAAAGAGACCCAGTACTTC.

This chain joins TRBV21-1 and TRBJ1-4; the DNA was not compared with TRBD1, the D call given in the table. TRBV21-1 is classified as a pseudogene. There are 18 residues in the CDR3. CDR3 sequence: CASAAPDPGQGANEKLFF. The CDR3 DNA is TGTGCCAGCGCAGCGCCGGACCCCGGACAGGGAGCTAATGAAAAACTGTTTTTT.

The chain employs TRBV6-5 and TRBJ2-5; 10 nucleotides line up with TRBD2. In germline, CDR1 is MNHEY, CDR2 SVGAGI. After removal of 0 bases from V and 2 bases from J, the junction contained 3 bases not matched to a gene. The CDR3 extends over 16 amino acids. CDR3 DNA sequence: TGTGCCAGCAGTTACTCTGCTAGCGGGAGACAAGAGACCCAGTACTTC. Translated: CASSYSASGRQETQYF.

The J gene is TRBJ1-5, the V gene TRBV19; maybe TRBD1 (6 bases). Germline assignment: CDR1 LNHDA and CDR2 SQIVND (reference sequence). Trimming shortened V by 5 bases and J by 2 bases, and 10 bases separated the two germline ends. This CDR3 has 14 amino acids. The CDR3 DNA reads as TGTGCCAGTAGTCTTAGACAGGGCAATCAGCCCCAGCATTTT. This gives the protein CASSLRQGNQPQHF.

The chain uses TRBV28 and TRBJ2-4, with a tentative D call TRBD1 (5 bases). Germline V gives CDR1 MDHEN, CDR2 SYDVKM. The CDR3 length is 15 residues. V gave up 4 bases and J gave up 0 bases, with 10 bases separating them. CDR3 nucleotides: TGTGCCAGCAGTTCCAGACAGACAGCCAAAAACATTCAGTACTTC. Protein: CASSSRQTAKNIQYF.

The rearrangement joins TRBV28 to TRBJ2-1, with 8 bases matching TRBD2. CDR3 size: 15 residues. Germline-derived CDR1 and CDR2 are MDHEN and SYDVKM. The V and J ends lost 6 bases and 5 bases, in that order; junction bases with no gene match: 9. In nucleotides, the CDR3 is TGTGCCAGCAGCCGGTCCGGACTAGCAGACAATGAGCAGTTCTTC. Its translation: CASSRSGLADNEQFF.

The gene calls are TRBV7-6 and TRBJ2-2; 12 positions agree with TRBD2. This CDR3 has 16 amino acids. J was trimmed by 5 bases and V by 5 bases; bases with no gene match: 6. Germline V CDR1 and CDR2: SGHVS, FNYEAQ. The CDR3 region has the DNA TGTGCCAGCAGCCGACTAGCGGGAGAGGAGACCGGGGAGCTGTTTTTT. Its protein is CASSRLAGEETGELFF.

This chain uses TRBV2 with TRBJ1-3; D is possibly TRBD1 (6 bases). CDR3 length: 15 residues. V shed 4 bases and J shed 1 base, with 11 bases lying between them. CDR1 is SNHLY, CDR2 FYNNEI, per germline. The CDR3 loop reads CASSATGQSGNTIYF. In nucleotides, the CDR3 is TGTGCCAGCAGTGCGACAGGTCAATCTGGAAACACCATATATTTT.

V is TRBV11-2 and J is TRBJ2-5, with 9 bases matching TRBD2. Germline V gene lookup returns CDR1 SGHAT and CDR2 FQNNGV. V lost 6 bases, J lost 4 bases, and 3 bases stayed unmatched. The CDR3 spans 13 residues. CDR3 DNA sequence: TGTGCCAGCAGTGGGACTAGCTTAGAGACCCAGTACTTC. Residues: CASSGTSLETQYF.

The V call is TRBV27, the J call TRBJ2-2; TRBD1 aligns across 7 bases. The CDR3 is 15 amino acids. J lost 3 bases, V lost 3 bases, and 4 bases had no gene match. Germline assignment: CDR1 MNHEY and CDR2 SMNVEV (reference sequence). The CDR3 reads CASSFPTGHTGELFF. The CDR3 nucleotides are TGTGCCAGCAGTTTCCCGACAGGGCACACCGGGGAGCTGTTTTTT.

The chain joins TRBV27 to TRBJ2-7; the D gene is possibly TRBD1 (6 bases). Trimming shortened V by 5 bases and J by 0 bases, and 17 bases separated the two germline ends. The CDR3 consists of 16 residues. Germline loops: CDR1 MNHEY, CDR2 SMNVEV (reference sequence). CDR3 sequence reads: CASSPRSDRLSYEQYF. Written as DNA, the CDR3 is TGTGCCAGCAGTCCCCGATCGGACAGACTCTCCTACGAGCAGTACTTC.

A single count supports this clone. V and J are TRBV5-6 and TRBJ2-3; tentative D call: TRBD1 (6 bases). Germline CDR1 SGHDT, CDR2 YYEEEE. V dropped 5 bases and J dropped 1 base, with 20 bases sitting between them. The CDR3 runs 17 residues. The CDR3 DNA reads TGTGCCAGCAGTACACTGGACAGTGAGGGGGGCACAGATACGCAGTATTTT. Protein: CASSTLDSEGGTDTQYF.

This rearrangement joins TRBV2 to TRBJ2-1; the match to TRBD1 covers 7 bases. V lost 7 bases and J lost 14; bases outside the gene matches: 14. Germline CDR1 and CDR2: SNHLY and FYNNEI. This CDR3 region has 13 residues. As DNA, the CDR3 is TGTGCCAGCATGAGAGAGGGCTTCGACAGGGAGTTCTTC. This gives the protein CASMREGFDREFF.